This TCR beta chain was sequenced for a study of siplizumab effects on memory and regulatory T cells (dated by TCRdb to the late 2010s). Turning to the overall study: The study examined how the anti-CD2 antibody siplizumab affects alloreactive T-cell subsets in allogeneic mixed lymphocyte reactions built from human PBMCs. The paper's findings and limits, for the study overall: For roughly 75-95% of proliferating CD4+ or CD8+ clones, no naive or memory phenotype could be assigned. Siplizumab significantly lowered the cumulative frequency of alloreactive sequences that could be traced to unstimulated CD4+ memory T cells. Whether proliferating Tregs from siplizumab cultures actually had suppressive function was not functionally confirmed. Unstimulated naive T cells appeared more diverse than memory T cells, and naive cells seemed to contribute substantially to the alloresponse. Because sequences at frequencies below about 10^-5 were poorly captured, only a minor fraction of alloreactive clones could be mapped back to unstimulated subsets. In reactions with siplizumab, an average of roughly 69% of mappable alloreactive CD4+ clones were Treg-derived, compared with roughly 27% in control reactions.

Sorted unstimulated T cells and proliferating T cells recovered from mixed lymphocyte reactions were subjected to TCRbeta CDR3 sequencing. Fresh whole blood from over 8 HLA-typed healthy donors was used to isolate PBMCs. To map where alloreactive clones came from, CD4+ non-regulatory T cells in the unstimulated state were FACS-sorted. The CDR3 spans 14 residues, from the cysteine through the phenylalanine. Kept here is only the CDR3 DNA, which spans 42 bases and is read in frame from base 1. The junction carries 16 bases between V and J, which are trimmed by 6 bases and 4 bases respectively. According to the germline V gene (reference sequence), CDR1 reads LNHDA and CDR2 reads SQIVND. Libraries were constructed by the immunoSEQ multiplex PCR assay. The deep sequencing platform assayed about 10^5 TCR templates per sample. Genomic DNA extracted from sorted T cells was used for TCRbeta CDR3 sequencing. As for the original processing: The R programming language was used for clonal analysis of TCRbeta CDR3 data. Unstimulated samples were compared with post-reaction CFSE-low samples to define alloreactive CD4+ and CD8+ clones. By matching sequences to the repertoires of sorted unstimulated Treg and non-Treg cells, each alloreactive CD4+ clone was assigned a regulatory or non-regulatory origin. Imported from immuneACCESS, the table was reduced by TCRdb to in-frame sequences with V and J called. These copies leave out some clones; in studies compared against another copy, an unresolved V gene accounts for under half, and the cause of the remainder is not known. D and trimming were read from the DNA, whereas the V and J calls and clone size are those reported in that table. A total of 95,000 to 100,000 clones appear in this sample, approximately 91% of them only once. The ten largest clones represent 9.5% to 15% of the sample.

A remark on this clone: Its antigen is unknown. No base qualities exist here, and no much larger clone lies one base off it.

The sequenced sample was non-Treg CD4+ T cells sorted from blood. This specimen's cell subset or site label, per the study, means: FACS-sorted unstimulated CD4+ non-regulatory T cells. This TCR was recovered from a human donor in good health. The rearranged segments are TRBV19 and TRBJ2-7, with the D gene not clear enough to name. The bases are TGTGCCAGTAGGCTACACCTGGCGGTTTACGAGCAGTACTTC. Its translation is CASRLHLAVYEQYF.